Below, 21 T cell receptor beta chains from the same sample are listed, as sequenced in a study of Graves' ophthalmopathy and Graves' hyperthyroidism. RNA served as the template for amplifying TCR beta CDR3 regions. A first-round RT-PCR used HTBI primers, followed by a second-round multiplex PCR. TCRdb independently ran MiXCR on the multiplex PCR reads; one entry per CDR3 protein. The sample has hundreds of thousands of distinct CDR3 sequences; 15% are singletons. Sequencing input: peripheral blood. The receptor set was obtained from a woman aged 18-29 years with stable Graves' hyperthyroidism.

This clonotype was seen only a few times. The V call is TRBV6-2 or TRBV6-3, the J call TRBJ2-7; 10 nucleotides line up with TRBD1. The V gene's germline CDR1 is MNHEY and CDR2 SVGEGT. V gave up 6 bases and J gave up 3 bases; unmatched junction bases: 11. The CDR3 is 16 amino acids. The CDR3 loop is CASSGGTGTGVYEQYF. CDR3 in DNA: TGTGCCAGCAGCGGGGGGACCGGGACAGGGGTCTACGAGCAGTACTTC.

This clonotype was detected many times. The CDR3 sequence: CASSLASGGRETQYF. Here the CDR3 DNA reads TGTGCCAGCAGTCTTGCTAGCGGGGGTCGGGAGACCCAGTACTTC. This rearrangement joins TRBV2 to TRBJ2-5; the match to TRBD2 covers 10 bases. The CDR3 extends over 15 amino acids. Per germline, CDR1 SNHLY and CDR2 FYNNEI. The J segment lost 5 bases and the V segment lost 5 bases, leaving 8 bases of the junction unmatched.

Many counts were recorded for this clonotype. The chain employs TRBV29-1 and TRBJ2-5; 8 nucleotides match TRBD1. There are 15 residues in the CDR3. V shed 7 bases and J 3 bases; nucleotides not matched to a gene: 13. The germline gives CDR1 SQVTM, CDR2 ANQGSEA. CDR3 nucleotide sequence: TGCAGCGCTGATCCTCCAGGGACAGGAGAAGAGACCCAGTACTTC. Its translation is CSADPPGTGEETQYF.

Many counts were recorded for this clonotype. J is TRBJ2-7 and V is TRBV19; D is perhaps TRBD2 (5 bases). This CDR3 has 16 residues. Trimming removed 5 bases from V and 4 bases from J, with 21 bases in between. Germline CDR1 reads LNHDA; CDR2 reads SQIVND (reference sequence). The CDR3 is CASSLFLLAQPYEQYF. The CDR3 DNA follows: TGTGCCAGTAGTCTATTTCTCCTAGCACAGCCGTACGAGCAGTACTTC.

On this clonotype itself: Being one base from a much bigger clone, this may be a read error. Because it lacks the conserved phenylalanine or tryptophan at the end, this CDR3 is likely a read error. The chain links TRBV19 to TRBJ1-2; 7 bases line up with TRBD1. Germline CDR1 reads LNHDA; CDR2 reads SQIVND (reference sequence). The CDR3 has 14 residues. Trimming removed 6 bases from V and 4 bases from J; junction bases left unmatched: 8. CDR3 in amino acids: CASRKTGQTYGYTV. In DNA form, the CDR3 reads TGTGCCAGTAGGAAAACGGGACAGACCTATGGCTACACCGTC.

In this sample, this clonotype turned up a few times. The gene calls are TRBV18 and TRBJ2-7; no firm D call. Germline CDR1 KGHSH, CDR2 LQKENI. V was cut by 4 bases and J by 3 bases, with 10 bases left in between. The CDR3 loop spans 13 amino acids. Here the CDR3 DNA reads TGTGCCAGCTCACAGGACCAGCGCTACGAGCAGTACTTC. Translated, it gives CASSQDQRYEQYF.

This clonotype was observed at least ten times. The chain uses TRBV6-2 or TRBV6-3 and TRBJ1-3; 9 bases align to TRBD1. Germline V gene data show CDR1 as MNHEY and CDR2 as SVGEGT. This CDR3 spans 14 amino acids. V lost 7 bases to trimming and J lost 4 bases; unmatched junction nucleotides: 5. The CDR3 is CASKDRGIGNTIYF. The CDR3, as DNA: TGTGCCAGCAAAGACAGGGGGATCGGAAACACCATATATTTT.

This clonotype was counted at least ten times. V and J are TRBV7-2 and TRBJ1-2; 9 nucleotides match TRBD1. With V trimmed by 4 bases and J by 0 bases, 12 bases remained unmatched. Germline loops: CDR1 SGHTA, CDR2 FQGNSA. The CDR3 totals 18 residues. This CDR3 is CASSSSYRDRVANYGYTF. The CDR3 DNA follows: TGTGCCAGCAGCTCCTCCTACCGGGACAGGGTGGCTAACTATGGCTACACCTTC.

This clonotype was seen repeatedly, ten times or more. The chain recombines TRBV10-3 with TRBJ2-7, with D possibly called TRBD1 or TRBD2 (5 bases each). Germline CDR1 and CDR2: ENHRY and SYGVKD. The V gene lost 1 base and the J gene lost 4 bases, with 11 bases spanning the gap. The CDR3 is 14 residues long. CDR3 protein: CAISEFRDPYEQYF. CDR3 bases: TGTGCCATCAGTGAGTTCCGGGACCCATACGAGCAGTACTTC.

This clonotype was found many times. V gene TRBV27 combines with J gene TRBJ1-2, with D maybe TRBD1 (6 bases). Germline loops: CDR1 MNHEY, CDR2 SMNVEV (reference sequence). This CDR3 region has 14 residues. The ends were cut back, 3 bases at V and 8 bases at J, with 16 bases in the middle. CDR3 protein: CASSFLQGARGYTF. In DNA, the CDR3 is TGTGCCAGCAGTTTCCTACAGGGTGCTAGGGGCTACACCTTC.

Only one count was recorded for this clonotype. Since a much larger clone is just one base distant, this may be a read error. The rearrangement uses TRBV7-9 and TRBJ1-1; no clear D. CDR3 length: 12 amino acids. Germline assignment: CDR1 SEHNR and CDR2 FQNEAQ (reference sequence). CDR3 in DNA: TGTGCCGGCAGCTTAGAGTCCCTGGGGGCTTTCTTT. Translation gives CAGSLESLGAFF.

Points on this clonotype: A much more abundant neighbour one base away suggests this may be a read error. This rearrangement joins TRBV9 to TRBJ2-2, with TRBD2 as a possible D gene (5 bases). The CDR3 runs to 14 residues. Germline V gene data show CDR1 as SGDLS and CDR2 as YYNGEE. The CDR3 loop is CASSVGQPTGELCF. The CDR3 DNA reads TGTGCCAGCAGCGTAGGCCAGCCCACCGGGGAGCTGTGTTTT.

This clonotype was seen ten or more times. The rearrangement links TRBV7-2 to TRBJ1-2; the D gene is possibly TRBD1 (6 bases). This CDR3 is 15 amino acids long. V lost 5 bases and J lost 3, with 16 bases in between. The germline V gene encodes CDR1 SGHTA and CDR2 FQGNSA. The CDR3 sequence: CASSASGVQDYGYTF. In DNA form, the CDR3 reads TGTGCCAGCAGCGCATCAGGGGTTCAGGACTATGGCTACACCTTC.

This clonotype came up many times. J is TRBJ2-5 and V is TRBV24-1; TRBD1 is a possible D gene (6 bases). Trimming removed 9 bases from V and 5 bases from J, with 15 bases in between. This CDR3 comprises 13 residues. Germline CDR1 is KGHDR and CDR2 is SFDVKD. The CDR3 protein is CATGRGAPETQYF. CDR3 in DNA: TGTGCCACCGGCAGGGGAGCGCCGGAGACCCAGTACTTC.

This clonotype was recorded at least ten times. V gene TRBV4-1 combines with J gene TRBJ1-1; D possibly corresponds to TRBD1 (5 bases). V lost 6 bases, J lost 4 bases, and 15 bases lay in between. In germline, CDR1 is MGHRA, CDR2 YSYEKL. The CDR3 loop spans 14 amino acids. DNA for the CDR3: TGCGCCAGCAGTCGAGTTCGGGGGGGCACTGAAGCTTTCTTT. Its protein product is CASSRVRGGTEAFF.

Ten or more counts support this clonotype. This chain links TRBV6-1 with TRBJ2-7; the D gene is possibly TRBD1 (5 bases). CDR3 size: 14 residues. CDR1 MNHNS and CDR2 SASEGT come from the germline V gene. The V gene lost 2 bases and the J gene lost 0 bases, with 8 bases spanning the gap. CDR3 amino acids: CASSEPGISYEQYF. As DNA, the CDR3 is TGTGCCAGCAGTGAACCAGGGATCTCCTACGAGCAGTACTTC.

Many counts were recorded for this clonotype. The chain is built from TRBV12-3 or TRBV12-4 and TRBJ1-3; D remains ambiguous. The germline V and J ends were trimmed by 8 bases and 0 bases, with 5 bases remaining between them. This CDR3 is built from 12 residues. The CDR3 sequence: CASAVSGNTIYF. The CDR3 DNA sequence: TGTGCCAGCGCCGTCTCTGGAAACACCATATATTTT.

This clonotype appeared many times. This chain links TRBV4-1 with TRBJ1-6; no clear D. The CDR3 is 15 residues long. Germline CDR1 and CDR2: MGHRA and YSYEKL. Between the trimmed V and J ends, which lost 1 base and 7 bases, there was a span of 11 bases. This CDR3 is CASSQVLGRNSPLHF. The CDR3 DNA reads TGCGCCAGCAGCCAAGTCTTGGGCCGGAATTCACCCCTCCACTTT.

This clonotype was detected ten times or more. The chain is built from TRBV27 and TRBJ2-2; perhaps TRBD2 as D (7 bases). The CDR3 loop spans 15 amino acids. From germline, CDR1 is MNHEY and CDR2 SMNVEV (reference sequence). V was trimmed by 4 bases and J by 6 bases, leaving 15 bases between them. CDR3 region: CASSSRQGGAGELFF. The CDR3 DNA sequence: TGTGCCAGCAGTTCCAGACAAGGGGGGGCCGGGGAGCTGTTTTTT.

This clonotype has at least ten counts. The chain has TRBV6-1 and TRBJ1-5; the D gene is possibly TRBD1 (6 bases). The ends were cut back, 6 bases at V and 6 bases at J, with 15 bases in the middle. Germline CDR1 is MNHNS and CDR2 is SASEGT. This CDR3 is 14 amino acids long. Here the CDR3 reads CASRQLDRRQPQHF. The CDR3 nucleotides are TGTGCCAGCAGGCAATTGGACAGACGTCAGCCCCAGCATTTT.

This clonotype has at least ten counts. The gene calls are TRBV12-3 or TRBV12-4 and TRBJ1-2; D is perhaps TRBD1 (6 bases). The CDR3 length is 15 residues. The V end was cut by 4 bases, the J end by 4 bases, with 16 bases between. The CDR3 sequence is CASSSTGREGYGYTF. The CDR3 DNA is TGTGCCAGCAGTTCAACAGGGCGCGAGGGCTATGGCTACACCTTC.